This entry describes one T cell receptor (beta chain). This entry comes from a study of Ad26.COV2.S vaccination and SARS-CoV-2 variants. Looking at the study overall: The donor participated in the COV1001 trial, in its Ad26.COV2.S arm. In the study, Ad26.COV2.S was injected intramuscularly once, or twice 56 days apart.

Regarding treatment: some 19 received Ad26.COV2.S at low or high dose, single or two shots; about 5 received placebo; per-sample allocation not given. Collection of samples fell on day 63 after the first vaccine or placebo injection. TCRdb's copy holds only in-frame clones and misses some; the assay was immunoSEQ multiplex PCR. The table lists roughly 300,000 clones, more than 85% of them singletons, with approximately 4.5% in the top ten. Sequenced material: peripheral blood, taken in a trial of Ad26.COV2.S vaccine versus placebo. The TCR was taken from a person aged 18 to 59 who received the Ad26.COV2.S COVID-19 vaccine or a placebo.

This CDR3 reads CASSEGNSGQYF. CDR3 in DNA: TGTGCCAGCAGTGAGGGGAATTCCGGGCAGTACTTC. The chain recombines TRBV25-1 with TRBJ2-7; D not resolved. Trimming left V 3 bases short and J 9 bases short, with 12 bases between. Looked up from germline, CDR1 is MGHDK and CDR2 is SYGVNS. The CDR3 sequence is 12 residues long.